The rows below give T cell receptor beta chains drawn from one sample of a study of T-cell memory formation after mild COVID-19. TCRdb redid the calling of the 5' RACE reads with MiXCR, one entry per CDR3 protein. The data contain 450,000 or so distinct CDR3 sequences, around 20% of them singletons. The sequenced material came from PBMCs or a T cell subset sorted from them (not recorded which). The source of these receptors is an adult woman who had mild COVID-19 (a few samples of this study predate the infection). Cell type and time point are not known. CDR3s include the opening cysteine and the closing phenylalanine or tryptophan. The order of the fields is V gene, CDR3 length, CDR3 protein.

TRBV15	14	CATSRVTGNTEAFF
TRBV12-3/TRBV12-4	14	CASSLREGVWAQYF
TRBV6-6	14	CASSWGSSRTEAFF
TRBV15	16	CATSRDAWTGYNEQFF
TRBV9	14	CASSSARGGNTIYF
TRBV11-1	14	CASSLDYRGGEQFF
TRBV20-1	14	CSARQTERLDGYTF
TRBV5-1	15	CASSLNGFSYNEQFF
TRBV20-1	17	CSARDTRPGQRDQPQHF
TRBV4-1	16	CASRMTSGDSYNEQFF
TRBV28	12	CASSSLQGRKYF
TRBV5-4	16	CASSLRRALMNTEAFF
TRBV5-1	12	CASSPMGGEQYF
TRBV7-2	15	CASSLVFGQGVEGFF
TRBV4-3	15	CASSPGAGGVYEQYF
TRBV29-1	12	CSVGDLQETQYF
TRBV12-3/TRBV12-4	12	CASSLQRYEQYF
TRBV11-2	15	CASSLLAGVGETQYF
TRBV5-1	17	CASSLEPSGRAVETQYF
TRBV5-1	14	CASSPSVPGNEQFF
TRBV18	16	CASSPPTTYYTDTQYF
TRBV5-1	14	CASSPDRESGELFF
TRBV4-3	14	CASSQLQGDYCYTF
TRBV7-7	15	CASSLSRRVQETQYF
TRBV5-6	15	CASSLKTGGRQPQHF
TRBV9	15	CASSVGQGEVYEQYF
TRBV27	11	CASRSGHGAFF
TRBV7-2	14	CASSLGLRVYEQYF
TRBV6-6	12	CAGGEGSYEQYF
TRBV12-3/TRBV12-4	16	CASSSLSGQGAPEAFF
TRBV20-1	16	CSAQPGNGMPFGEQYF
TRBV5-1	13	CASSLEGTGELFF
TRBV7-2	16	CASSTGSGFNFNEQFF
TRBV20-1	15	CSARDVKTGQETQYF
TRBV7-3	13	CASSSRTHTEAFF
TRBV4-3	16	CASSQETLSGRLEQYF
TRBV27	15	CASSLLAGDTGELFF
TRBV5-1	16	CASSFGDRGLQETQYF
TRBV4-1	15	CASSQSPTWKETQYF
TRBV11-2	15	CASSPYSRVYNEQFF
TRBV19	14	CASSIRSRDYGYTF
TRBV11-3	14	CASSPFEEGNTIYF
TRBV20-1	16	CSARDTGLAGLLEQYF
TRBV27	15	CASSFTGSSYNEQFF
TRBV7-2	13	CASSLRSVDTQYF
TRBV15	13	CATSRVLRETQYF
TRBV6-5	14	CASSYDRRSTEAFF
TRBV10-3	16	CAISDPHQGYQETQYF
TRBV18	15	CASSVPGQRNYGYTF
TRBV7-6	12	CASSFERGEQFF